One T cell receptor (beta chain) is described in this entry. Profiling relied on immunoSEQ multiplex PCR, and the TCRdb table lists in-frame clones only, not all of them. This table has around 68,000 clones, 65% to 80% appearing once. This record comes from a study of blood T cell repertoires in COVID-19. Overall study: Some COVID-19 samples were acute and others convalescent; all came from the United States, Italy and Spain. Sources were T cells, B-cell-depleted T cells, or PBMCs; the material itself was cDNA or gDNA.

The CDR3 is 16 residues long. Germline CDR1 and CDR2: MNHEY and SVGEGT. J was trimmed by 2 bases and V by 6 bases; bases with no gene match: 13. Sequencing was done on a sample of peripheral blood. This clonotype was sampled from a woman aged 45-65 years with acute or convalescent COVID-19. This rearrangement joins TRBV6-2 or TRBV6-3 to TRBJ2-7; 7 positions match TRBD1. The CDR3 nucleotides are TGTGCCAGCAGCCGACCTCCGACAGGGCCGACCTACGAGCAGTACTTC. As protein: CASSRPPTGPTYEQYF.